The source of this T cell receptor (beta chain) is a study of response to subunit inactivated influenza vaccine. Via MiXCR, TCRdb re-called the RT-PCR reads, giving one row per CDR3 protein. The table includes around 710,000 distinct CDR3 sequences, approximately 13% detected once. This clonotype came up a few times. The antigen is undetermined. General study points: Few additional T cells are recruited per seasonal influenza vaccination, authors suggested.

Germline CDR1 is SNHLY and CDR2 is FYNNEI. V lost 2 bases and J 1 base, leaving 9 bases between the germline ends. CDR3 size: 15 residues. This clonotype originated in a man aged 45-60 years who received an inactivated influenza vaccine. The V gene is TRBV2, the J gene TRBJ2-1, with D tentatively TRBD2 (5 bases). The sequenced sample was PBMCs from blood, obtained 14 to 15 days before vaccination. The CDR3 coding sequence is TGTGCCAGCAGTGAAAATACGGGGTCCTACAATGAGCAGTTCTTC. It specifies CASSENTGSYNEQFF.